Reported below is one TCR beta chain. This entry comes from a study of T cell changes during pregnancy in multiple sclerosis. Profiled with immunoSEQ multiplex PCR; TCRdb holds only in-frame clones, not every one. The table lists some 52,000 clones, around 94% of them singletons. Germline lookup yields CDR1 SGHAT and CDR2 FQNNGV. V was trimmed by 6 bases and J by 0 bases, leaving 12 bases between them. The length of the CDR3 is 16 residues. The clonotype originates from a female donor with multiple sclerosis, enrolled in a pregnancy study. The sample here was CD4+ T cells from peripheral blood mononuclear cells, taken before pregnancy. V usage is TRBV11-2 and J usage is TRBJ2-6, with D tentatively TRBD2 (5 bases). As DNA, the CDR3 is TGTGCCAGCAGTCGAGGACGGGACTCTGGGGCCAACGTCCTGACTTTC. Its translation is CASSRGRDSGANVLTF.